A single T cell receptor beta chain is shown here with its context. The investigators made TCR beta cDNA from about 0.45 ug total RNA, using a constant-region primer. Nested multiplex PCR, run for three rounds with slightly modified ARM-PCR, yielded TCR beta libraries. The two initial PCR rounds, ten to eleven cycles each, used TRBV1-TRBV30 forward and C-beta reverse primers. TCRdb fed the multiplex PCR reads into MiXCR, producing one record per CDR3 protein. The table has a few hundred thousand distinct CDR3 sequences, almost 60% seen once. This sample stems from a study of tumor-infiltrating lymphocytes in primary liver carcinoma. In the study overall: By surgical resection, the patients were treated for their primary liver carcinoma. Men and women, 30 to 69 years of age, made up the patients.

Germline DNA was also extracted, and blood RNA was taken from unsorted whole blood. The patients, who had chronic HBV infection, were treatment-naive (untreated). V was clipped by 5 bases and J by 2 bases, with 19 bases between them. The CDR3 loop spans 17 amino acids. CDR1 is SEHNR and CDR2 is FQNEAQ in the germline V gene (reference sequence). The sample comprised peripheral blood. The rearrangement links TRBV7-9 to TRBJ2-1; no clear D. This TCR came from a woman in her 30s with primary liver carcinoma and hepatitis B virus infection. The CDR3: CASSPPRFGRPYNEQFF. The CDR3, as DNA: TGTGCCAGCAGCCCCCCTAGGTTCGGGCGGCCCTACAATGAGCAGTTCTTC.